Below, one T cell receptor beta chain is given with its context. What it binds is not known. This record belongs to a study of post-analysis software for immune sequencing data. Findings and limits, study-wide: The authors found that F measure strongly co-clustered same-batch samples. Four or five TRBV segments, TRBV5-6, TRBV5-1 and TRBV20-1 among them, were found more frequent in patients than controls. Normalized Chao1 diversity in multiple sclerosis patients fell significantly below that of controls.

cDNA libraries for TCR beta contained unique molecular identifiers. TCRdb used MiXCR to reprocess the PCR reads, holding one entry per CDR3 protein. The table records 250,000 to 300,000 distinct CDR3 sequences, 30% to 45% of them present only once. Germline assignment: CDR1 MNHEY and CDR2 SVGEGT. V was trimmed by 0 bases and J by 13 bases, leaving 25 bases between them. This CDR3 contains 17 residues. This sequence originates from a girl between 10 and 17 years old with multiple sclerosis. The rearrangement links TRBV6-2 or TRBV6-3 to TRBJ2-1; TRBD2 might be the D (6 bases). The sample consisted of blood. The CDR3 sequence: CASSYSRISGGGETQFF. In DNA form, the CDR3 reads TGTGCCAGCAGTTACTCGAGGATTAGCGGAGGTGGAGAGACCCAGTTCTTC.